This TCR beta chain appears in the sequencing data of a study of human T cells and chemical hapten exposure. Each CDR3 protein is one row after TCRdb ran MiXCR on the RACE reads. The table includes tens of thousands of distinct CDR3 sequences, over 8.5% detected once. This clonotype turned up a few times. The CDR3 sequence is 15 residues long. Trimming left V 5 bases short and J 6 bases short, with 18 bases between. CDR1 MNHEY and CDR2 SVGAGI come from the germline V gene. The time point was: patch test 3, about 24 weeks after DPC sensitization. Treatment noted: therapeutic diphenylcyclopropenone sensitization with weekly scalp DPC. Prior to each patch test being applied, blood was drawn.

This chain links TRBV6-5 with TRBJ2-3, with D maybe TRBD2 (7 bases). The sequences come from whole blood, collected in connection with sensitization to the hapten diphenylcyclopropenone (DPC). This clonotype originated in a woman aged 45-65 years with alopecia areata. Some clones in this sample may be carry-over from other donors' samples. Here the CDR3 DNA reads TGTGCCAGCAGTCACACAGGGTCCGGGGGGGATACGCAGTATTTT. The encoded protein is CASSHTGSGGDTQYF.